Presented here are 32 T cell receptor beta chains from one specimen sequenced in a study of blood T cells in healthy people across ages. A second about 6 to 12 cycle PCR used barcoded and J-beta primers. One entry per CDR3 protein, called by TCRdb with MiXCR from the 5' RACE reads. The table includes hundreds of thousands of distinct CDR3 sequences, 20% to 30% detected once. These records were also assigned to another study, of T cells of mothers and their children.

Sample: blood. These receptors came from a boy between 10 and 17 years old in good health.

The chain combines TRBV5-1 with TRBJ2-7; D may be TRBD1 (8 bases). This CDR3 comprises 15 residues. Germline V gene lookup returns CDR1 SGHRS and CDR2 YFSETQ. V lost 2 bases and J lost 7, with 19 bases in between. CDR3 sequence: CASSLKTGEGREQYF. The CDR3 bases are TGCGCCAGCAGCTTAAAGACAGGGGAGGGCCGAGAGCAGTACTTC.

This clonotype has only a few counts. The chain has TRBV29-1 and TRBJ2-5; D remains unclear. Germline V gene data show CDR1 as SQVTM and CDR2 as ANQGSEA. The CDR3 totals 11 residues. The germline V and J ends were trimmed by 5 bases and 5 bases, with 9 bases remaining between them. The CDR3 DNA reads as TGCAGCGTTCAATATGGGGAGACCCAGTACTTC. Translation: CSVQYGETQYF.

This clonotype was seen only a few times. The chain combines TRBV7-2 with TRBJ2-7; D uncertain. The J call could be wrong; TRBJ2-5 is a better fit for the DNA end. This CDR3 spans 12 amino acids. Germline V gene data show CDR1 as SGHTA and CDR2 as FQGNSA. CDR3 coding DNA: TGTGCCAGCAGCCGGTTCGGGGAGACCCAGTACTTC. Its protein is CASSRFGETQYF.

The rearrangement uses TRBV20-1 and TRBJ2-3; the match to TRBD2 covers 7 bases. The CDR3 contains 15 residues. With V trimmed by 1 base and J by 2 bases, 6 bases remained unmatched. The germline CDR1 and CDR2 sequences are DFQATT and SNEGSKA (reference sequence). The chain's CDR3 is CSARGRRGNTDTQYF. CDR3 nucleotides: TGCAGTGCTAGAGGACGGCGGGGGAACACAGATACGCAGTATTTT.

A few counts support this clonotype. This sequence joins TRBV28 and TRBJ2-5; 14 nucleotides align to TRBD2. The CDR3 is made up of 15 amino acids. The germline gives CDR1 MDHEN, CDR2 SYDVKM. After removal of 4 bases from V and 3 bases from J, the junction contained 1 base not matched to a gene. CDR3 sequence reads: CASSSTSGGEETQYF. Written as DNA, the CDR3 is TGTGCCAGCAGTTCGACTAGCGGGGGGGAAGAGACCCAGTACTTC.

The chain carries TRBV7-2 and TRBJ2-3, with 11 positions matching TRBD2. CDR1 SGHTA and CDR2 FQGNSA come from the germline V gene. The length of the CDR3 is 14 residues. V dropped 7 bases and J dropped 5; count of bases not matched to a gene: 5. CDR3: CASNRGLAGDTQYF. CDR3 bases: TGTGCCAGCAACCGAGGACTAGCGGGAGATACGCAGTATTTT.

This clonotype was detected many times. The chain couples TRBV3-1 to TRBJ2-7, with TRBD2 matching 8 bases. J lost 3 bases, V lost 4 bases, and 2 bases had no gene match. This CDR3 has 13 amino acids. Germline CDR1 reads LGHDT; CDR2 reads YNNKEL (reference sequence). In DNA form, the CDR3 reads TGTGCCAGCAGCCTCACTAGCGGCTACGAGCAGTACTTC. This translates into CASSLTSGYEQYF.

This clonotype turned up a few times. The J gene is TRBJ1-4, the V gene TRBV7-2; the D gene is possibly TRBD1 (5 bases). The length of the CDR3 is 15 residues. V was trimmed by 7 bases and J by 10 bases, leaving 22 bases between them. Germline V gene sequence: CDR1 SGHTA, CDR2 FQGNSA. The CDR3 loop reads CASTPSGRARGKLFF. The CDR3 DNA sequence: TGTGCCAGCACCCCCTCGGGCAGGGCCCGAGGAAAACTGTTTTTT.

This clonotype was seen a handful of times. V and J are TRBV11-2 and TRBJ2-1, with 8 bases identical to TRBD1. The DNA end is a closer match to TRBJ2-5, so the J assignment may be wrong. The germline gives CDR1 SGHAT, CDR2 FQNNGV. The CDR3 is made up of 15 amino acids. The CDR3 is CASSLGAGGRKTQYF. Here the CDR3 DNA reads TGTGCCAGCAGCTTAGGGGCAGGGGGCCGAAAGACCCAGTACTTC.

This rearrangement joins TRBV4-1 to TRBJ2-1; TRBD2 matches at 9 bases. V shed 2 bases and J 15 bases; nucleotides not matched to a gene: 17. CDR1 and CDR2 (germline): MGHRA, YSYEKL. CDR3 length: 16 amino acids. The CDR3 reads CASSQPRKIAGAGRFF. For the CDR3, the DNA is TGCGCCAGCAGCCAACCTAGGAAGATAGCGGGGGCGGGGCGGTTCTTC.

The CDR3 protein is CASSPDGEVAGGPYNEQFF. The DNA of the CDR3 is TGCGCCAGCAGCCCCGATGGTGAGGTAGCGGGGGGCCCCTACAATGAGCAGTTCTTC. The chain couples TRBV4-1 to TRBJ2-1, with 10 bases that match TRBD2. The ends lost 4 bases at V and 2 bases at J; junction bases unmatched: 14. This CDR3 has 19 residues. The germline gives CDR1 MGHRA, CDR2 YSYEKL.

This clonotype was counted between two and nine times. The chain recombines TRBV2 with TRBJ2-2, with a tentative D call TRBD2 (6 bases). Per the germline V gene, CDR1 is SNHLY and CDR2 is FYNNEI. V lost 6 bases and J 3 bases, leaving 14 bases between the germline ends. The length of the CDR3 is 15 residues. Here the CDR3 DNA reads TGTGCCAGCAGCCGGGGGATCTCGGACACCGGGGAGCTGTTTTTT. This sequence encodes CASSRGISDTGELFF.

This clonotype has just a few counts. The chain has TRBV29-1 and TRBJ2-7, with a weak D call TRBD1 (5 bases). The CDR3 has 13 residues. The germline V and J ends were trimmed by 5 bases and 2 bases, with 13 bases remaining between them. Germline lookup yields CDR1 SQVTM and CDR2 ANQGSEA. The CDR3 sequence is CSVIDRVPYEQYF. CDR3 in DNA: TGCAGCGTTATAGACAGAGTCCCCTACGAGCAGTACTTC.

The V and J genes are TRBV10-3 and TRBJ2-7; tentatively, D is TRBD2 (6 bases). There are 11 residues in the CDR3. Between the trimmed V and J ends, which lost 11 bases and 5 bases, there was a span of 13 bases. Germline CDR1 reads ENHRY; CDR2 reads SYGVKD. The CDR3 DNA reads TGTGCCTCAACCGGGGGAAACGAGCAGTACTTC. Translated: CASTGGNEQYF.

V and J are TRBV7-9 and TRBJ2-1, with D tentatively TRBD1 (5 bases). The V gene lost 4 bases and the J gene lost 3 bases, with 13 bases spanning the gap. This CDR3 has 15 amino acids. Germline CDR1 SEHNR, CDR2 FQNEAQ (reference sequence). For the CDR3, the DNA is TGTGCCAGCAGCTCGCTCCGGACAAGCTACAATGAGCAGTTCTTC. As protein: CASSSLRTSYNEQFF.

Only a few counts were recorded for this clonotype. The rearrangement joins TRBV5-5 to TRBJ2-7; D call uncertain. Germline V gives CDR1 SGHKS, CDR2 YYEKEE (reference sequence). The CDR3 consists of 12 residues. Trimming took 5 bases from V and 5 from J, leaving 11 bases between them. The CDR3 DNA sequence: TGTGCCAGCAGTCCTAACGACAACGAGCAGTACTTC. Translating it yields CASSPNDNEQYF.

This clonotype was observed a few times. This chain connects TRBV20-1 to TRBJ2-7; D may match TRBD1 or TRBD2 (5 bases each). V lost 5 bases to trimming and J lost 0 bases, with 23 bases between them. Per the germline V gene, CDR1 is DFQATT and CDR2 is SNEGSKA (reference sequence). The CDR3 totals 17 residues. CDR3 protein: CSASPPGPQSSSYEQYF. The CDR3 nucleotides are TGCAGTGCTTCGCCTCCGGGACCCCAATCCTCCTCCTACGAGCAGTACTTC.

This clonotype appeared a few times. V and J are TRBV7-8 and TRBJ2-1, with unresolved D. Germline lookup yields CDR1 SGHVS and CDR2 FQNEAQ. CDR3 length: 15 residues. Trimming took off 5 bases at V and 7 bases at J, with 18 bases between the two ends. The CDR3 coding sequence is TGTGCCAGCAGCCCCGATTCTGAGCCTGGGAATGAGCAGTTCTTC. It codes for CASSPDSEPGNEQFF.

This clonotype occurred a few times. The V gene is TRBV5-1, the J gene TRBJ2-2; a weak D match, TRBD1 (6 bases). The length of the CDR3 is 14 residues. Trimming took 5 bases from V and 2 from J, leaving 10 bases between them. Germline CDR1 and CDR2: SGHRS and YFSETQ. The CDR3 DNA reads TGCGCCAGCAGGGGGGCGACTAACACCGGGGAGCTGTTTTTT. It specifies CASRGATNTGELFF. Full variable domain (rest looked up from reference TRBV5-1 and TRBJ2-2): KAGVTQTPRYLIKTRGQQVTLSCSPISGHRSVSWYQQTPGQGLQFLFEYFSETQRNKGNFPGRFSGRQFSNSRSEMNVSTLELGDSALYLCASRGATNTGELFFGEGSRLTVL.

To note about this clonotype: At one boundary the junction diverges from the germline segment, which might be a read error. V is TRBV12-3 or TRBV12-4 and J is TRBJ1-2, with 7 bases lining up with TRBD1. The CDR3 is 16 amino acids. In DNA, the CDR3 is TGTGCCAGCAGCTTAGAGGGTCGACAGGGAGACTATGGCTACACCTTC. It translates to CASSLEGRQGDYGYTF.

This clonotype has more than one count but fewer than ten. The rearrangement joins TRBV5-1 to TRBJ2-5, with TRBD2 matching 8 bases. This CDR3 is 16 amino acids long. The trim removed 4 bases at V and 1 base at J, leaving 9 bases unmatched. Germline V gene sequence: CDR1 SGHRS, CDR2 YFSETQ. CDR3 bases: TGCGCCAGCAGCCCCCTTTCGCGGGGGGTCCAAGAGACCCAGTACTTC. This gives the protein CASSPLSRGVQETQYF.

The chain has TRBV9 and TRBJ2-2; D not certain. The CDR3 is 18 amino acids. V shed 0 bases and J shed 2 bases, with 17 bases lying between them. Germline V gene lookup returns CDR1 SGDLS and CDR2 YYNGEE. DNA for the CDR3: TGTGCCAGCAGCGTAGCCCCACTCCGAAAACGTAACACCGGGGAGCTGTTTTTT. Encoded protein: CASSVAPLRKRNTGELFF.

This clonotype was counted a few times. The rearrangement joins TRBV10-3 to TRBJ2-5, with 8 bases identical to TRBD1. The end of the DNA is better explained by TRBJ2-1, so the J call may be wrong. This CDR3 is built from 17 residues. Germline V gene sequence: CDR1 ENHRY, CDR2 SYGVKD. Here the CDR3 reads CAISESGGTGLYNEQFF. In nucleotides, the CDR3 is TGTGCCATCAGTGAGTCAGGTGGGACAGGCCTCTACAATGAGCAGTTCTTC.

This clonotype was seen ten or more times. This sequence joins TRBV6-1 and TRBJ1-4; perhaps TRBD1 as D (5 bases). V was pared by 8 bases and J by 4 bases, with 11 bases between. The CDR3 sequence is 13 residues long. Germline V lookup: CDR1 MNHNS, CDR2 SASEGT. CDR3 sequence: CASLRARNEKLFF. The CDR3, as DNA: TGTGCCAGCCTCAGGGCCCGTAATGAAAAACTGTTTTTT.

This clonotype was detected a few times. This chain links TRBV2 with TRBJ2-3, with D possibly TRBD2 on 6 matching bases. This CDR3 spans 14 amino acids. V lost 6 bases to trimming and J lost 1 base, with 11 bases between them. Germline CDR1 reads SNHLY; CDR2 reads FYNNEI. CDR3 region: CASSGRGGTDTQYF. DNA for the CDR3: TGTGCCAGCAGCGGGCGGGGAGGCACAGATACGCAGTATTTT.

V is TRBV25-1 and J is TRBJ2-5, with 9 bases aligning to TRBD2. With V trimmed by 3 bases and J by 1 base, 3 bases remained unmatched. The CDR3 is 15 amino acids. The germline V gene encodes CDR1 MGHDK and CDR2 SYGVNS. CDR3 coding DNA: TGTGCCAGCAGTGATCTAGCGGGGTTCCAAGAGACCCAGTACTTC. As protein: CASSDLAGFQETQYF.

This clonotype was observed a handful of times. V and J are TRBV6-1 and TRBJ2-3, with D unclear. The germline V and J ends were trimmed by 7 bases and 2 bases, with 7 bases remaining between them. Germline CDR1 is MNHNS and CDR2 is SASEGT. This CDR3 has 12 amino acids. The CDR3 coding sequence is TGTGCCAGCACGGCCCCCACAGATACGCAGTATTTT. It encodes CASTAPTDTQYF.

The rearrangement uses TRBV10-3 and TRBJ2-5, with TRBD1 matching over 7 bases. After removal of 8 bases from V and 2 bases from J, the junction contained 11 bases not matched to a gene. Germline V gene sequence: CDR1 ENHRY, CDR2 SYGVKD. This CDR3 region has 15 residues. The chain's CDR3 is CAIGVITGEQETQYF. The CDR3 DNA reads TGTGCCATCGGTGTGATAACAGGGGAGCAAGAGACCCAGTACTTC.

This clonotype has a handful of counts. The chain employs TRBV29-1 and TRBJ2-5; TRBD1 might be the D (6 bases). The germline CDR1 and CDR2 sequences are SQVTM and ANQGSEA. CDR3 length: 12 residues. V lost 1 base to trimming and J lost 5 bases, with 8 bases between them. This chain's CDR3 is CSVEGQGETQYF. The CDR3, as DNA: TGCAGCGTTGAAGGTCAGGGGGAGACCCAGTACTTC.

This clonotype was seen a handful of times. The chain employs TRBV29-1 and TRBJ2-7, with D perhaps matching TRBD1 or TRBD2 (5 bases each). CDR3 length: 13 residues. The V and J ends lost 4 bases and 0 bases respectively, with 10 bases between them. The germline V gene has CDR1 SQVTM and CDR2 ANQGSEA. The chain's CDR3 is CSVAGTDSYEQYF. For the CDR3, the DNA is TGCAGCGTTGCCGGGACGGACTCCTACGAGCAGTACTTC.

The DNA for the CDR3 is TGTGCCAGCAGTAGGACAGGGAATCAGGGAGAAAAACTGTTTTTT. It translates to CASSRTGNQGEKLFF. The chain is built from TRBV28 and TRBJ1-4, with TRBD1 matching over 8 bases. This CDR3 is built from 15 residues. The trim removed 5 bases at V and 8 bases at J, leaving 10 bases unmatched. Germline CDR1 and CDR2: MDHEN and SYDVKM.

The rearrangement joins TRBV2 to TRBJ2-3; 9 positions match TRBD1. Per the germline V gene, CDR1 is SNHLY and CDR2 is FYNNEI. V lost 6 bases and J lost 0; bases outside the gene matches: 10. The CDR3 is made up of 17 amino acids. CDR3 sequence: CASRRDRVPSSTDTQYF. The CDR3 DNA reads as TGTGCCAGCAGGCGGGACAGGGTACCCTCTAGCACAGATACGCAGTATTTT.